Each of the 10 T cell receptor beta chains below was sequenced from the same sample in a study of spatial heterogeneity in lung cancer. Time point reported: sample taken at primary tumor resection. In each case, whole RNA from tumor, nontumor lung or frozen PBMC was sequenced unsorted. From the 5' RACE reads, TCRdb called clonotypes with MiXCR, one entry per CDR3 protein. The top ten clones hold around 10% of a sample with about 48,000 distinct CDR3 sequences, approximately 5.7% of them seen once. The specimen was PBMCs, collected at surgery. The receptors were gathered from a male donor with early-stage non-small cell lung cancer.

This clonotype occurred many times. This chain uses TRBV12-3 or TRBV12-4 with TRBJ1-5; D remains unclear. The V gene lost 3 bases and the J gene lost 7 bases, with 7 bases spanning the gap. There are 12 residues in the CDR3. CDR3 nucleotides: TGTGCCAGCAGTTTTGACGAACAGCCCCAGCATTTT. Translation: CASSFDEQPQHF.

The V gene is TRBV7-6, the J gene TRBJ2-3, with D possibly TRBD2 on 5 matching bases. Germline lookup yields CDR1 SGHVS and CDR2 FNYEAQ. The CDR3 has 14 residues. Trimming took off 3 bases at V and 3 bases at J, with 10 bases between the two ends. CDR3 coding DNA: TGTGCCAGCAGCTTGGGGAGCAATACAGATACGCAGTATTTT. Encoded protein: CASSLGSNTDTQYF.

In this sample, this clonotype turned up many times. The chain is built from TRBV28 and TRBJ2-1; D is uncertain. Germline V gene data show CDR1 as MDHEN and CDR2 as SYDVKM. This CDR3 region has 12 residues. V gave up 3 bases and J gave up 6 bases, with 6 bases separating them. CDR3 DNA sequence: TGTGCCAGCAGTTTGCCCGCCAATGAGCAGTTCTTC. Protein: CASSLPANEQFF.

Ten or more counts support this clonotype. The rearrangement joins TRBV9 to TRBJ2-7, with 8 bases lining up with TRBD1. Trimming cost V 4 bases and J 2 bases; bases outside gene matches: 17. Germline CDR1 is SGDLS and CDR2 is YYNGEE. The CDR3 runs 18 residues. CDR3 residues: CASSPGQGSGPKPYEQYF. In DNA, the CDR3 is TGTGCCAGCAGCCCAGGACAGGGCTCAGGTCCGAAGCCCTACGAGCAGTACTTC.

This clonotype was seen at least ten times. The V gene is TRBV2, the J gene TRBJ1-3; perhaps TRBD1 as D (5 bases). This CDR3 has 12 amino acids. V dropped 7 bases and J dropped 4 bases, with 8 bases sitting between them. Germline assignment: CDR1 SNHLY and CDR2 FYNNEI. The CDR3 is CASIRTGNTIYF. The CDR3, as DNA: TGTGCCAGCATTAGGACAGGAAACACCATATATTTT.

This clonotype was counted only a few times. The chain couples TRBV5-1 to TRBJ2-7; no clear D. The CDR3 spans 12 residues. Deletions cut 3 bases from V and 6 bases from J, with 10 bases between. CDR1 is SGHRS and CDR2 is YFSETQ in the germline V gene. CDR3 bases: TGCGCCAGCAGCTGGCCCCCTTTCGAGCAGTACTTC. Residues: CASSWPPFEQYF.

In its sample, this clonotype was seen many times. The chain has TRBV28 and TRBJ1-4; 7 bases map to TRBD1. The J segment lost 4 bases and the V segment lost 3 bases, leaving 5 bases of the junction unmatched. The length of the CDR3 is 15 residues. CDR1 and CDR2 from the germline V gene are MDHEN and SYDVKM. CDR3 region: CASSFQGGFNEKLFF. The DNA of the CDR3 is TGTGCCAGCAGTTTCCAGGGGGGGTTTAATGAAAAACTGTTTTTT. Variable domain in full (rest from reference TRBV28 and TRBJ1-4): DVKVTQSSRYLVKRTGEKVFLECVQDMDHENMFWYRQDPGLGLRLIYFSYDVKMKEKGDIPEGYSVSREKKERFSLILESASTNQTSMYLCASSFQGGFNEKLFFGSGTQLSVL.

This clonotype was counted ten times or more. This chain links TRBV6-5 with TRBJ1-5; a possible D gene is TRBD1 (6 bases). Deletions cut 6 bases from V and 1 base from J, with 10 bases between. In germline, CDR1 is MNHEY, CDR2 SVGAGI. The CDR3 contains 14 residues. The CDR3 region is CASSLQGSNQPQHF. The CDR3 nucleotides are TGTGCCAGCAGCCTACAGGGAAGCAATCAGCCCCAGCATTTT.

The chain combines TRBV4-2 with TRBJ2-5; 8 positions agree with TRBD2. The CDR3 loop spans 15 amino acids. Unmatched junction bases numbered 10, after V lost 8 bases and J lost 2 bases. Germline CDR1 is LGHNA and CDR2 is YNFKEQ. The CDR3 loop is CASRPAAGVQETQYF. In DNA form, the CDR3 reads TGTGCCAGCCGCCCCGCAGCGGGAGTGCAAGAGACCCAGTACTTC.

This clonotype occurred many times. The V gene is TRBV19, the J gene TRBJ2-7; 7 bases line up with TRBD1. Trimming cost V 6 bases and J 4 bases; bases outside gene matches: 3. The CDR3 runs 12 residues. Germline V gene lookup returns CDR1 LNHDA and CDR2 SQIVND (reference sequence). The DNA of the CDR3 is TGTGCCAGTAGGGACAGGAATTACGAGCAGTACTTC. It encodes CASRDRNYEQYF.